Presented here are 14 T cell receptor beta chains from one specimen sequenced in a study of blood T cell repertoires in COVID-19. TCRdb's copy holds only in-frame clones and misses some; the assay was immunoSEQ multiplex PCR. Altogether around 80,000 clones are present, around 86% being singletons, with the ten largest covering 7% to 9.5%. Sequencing used peripheral blood. Every receptor here comes from a human donor in a cohort sampled during active COVID-19.

The rearrangement joins TRBV18 to TRBJ1-1, with D unclear. The CDR3 contains 13 residues. Trimming left V 3 bases short and J 1 base short, with 6 bases between. Germline V gives CDR1 KGHSH, CDR2 LQKENI. CDR3 DNA: TGTGCCAGCTCACCGCGCCAGAACACTGAAGCTTTCTTT. Translated, it gives CASSPRQNTEAFF.

V and J are TRBV3-1 (or the pseudogene TRBV3-2) and TRBJ2-7; 8 bases fit TRBD2. CDR1 LGHDT and CDR2 YNNKEL come from the germline V gene (reference sequence). The V segment lost 4 bases and the J segment 6 bases; nucleotides outside the gene matches: 8. The CDR3 loop spans 14 amino acids. CDR3 bases: TGTGCCAGCAGCCCGGGAGATAGCGGGACCGAGCAGTACTTC. Its translation is CASSPGDSGTEQYF.

The CDR3: CASSLEQGGAGANVLTF. Here the CDR3 DNA reads TGTGCCAGCAGCTTAGAACAGGGGGGGGCTGGGGCCAACGTCCTGACTTTC. This chain uses TRBV13 with TRBJ2-6, with a tentative D call TRBD1 (8 bases). Deletions cut 1 base from V and 2 bases from J, with 12 bases between. The length of the CDR3 is 17 residues. Germline assignment: CDR1 PRHDT and CDR2 FYEKMQ (reference sequence).

J is TRBJ2-7 and V is TRBV7-6, with 7 nucleotides matching TRBD1. J lost 1 base, V lost 0 bases, and 3 bases had no gene match. The CDR3 is made up of 15 amino acids. From germline, CDR1 is SGHVS and CDR2 FNYEAQ. This CDR3 is CASSLATGLSYEQYF. CDR3 bases: TGTGCCAGCAGCTTAGCGACAGGGCTATCCTACGAGCAGTACTTC.

This rearrangement joins TRBV19 to TRBJ2-7; 7 positions match TRBD1. The CDR3 length is 13 residues. The V gene's germline CDR1 is LNHDA and CDR2 SQIVND (reference sequence). Losses at the gene ends were 6 bases for V and 6 bases for J; bases not matched to a gene: 8. The CDR3 is CASRGQSRSEQYF. CDR3 coding DNA: TGTGCCAGTAGGGGACAGAGTCGATCCGAGCAGTACTTC.

The chain combines TRBV5-4 with TRBJ1-2; D may be TRBD1 (5 bases). The V end was cut by 0 bases, the J end by 8 bases, with 14 bases between. Germline lookup yields CDR1 SGHNT and CDR2 YYREEE (reference sequence). The CDR3 totals 14 residues. CDR3 residues: CASSLAGLSGGYTF. DNA of the CDR3: TGTGCCAGCAGCTTGGCGGGACTTTCAGGAGGCTACACCTTC.

The chain links TRBV3-1 (or the pseudogene TRBV3-2) to TRBJ2-7, with D possibly being TRBD2 (5 bases). This CDR3 has 14 residues. From germline, CDR1 is LGHDT and CDR2 YNNKEL (reference sequence). V was clipped by 0 bases and J by 0 bases, with 6 bases between them. CDR3 sequence reads: CASSQERASYEQYF. The CDR3 DNA reads TGTGCCAGCAGCCAAGAGCGGGCCTCCTACGAGCAGTACTTC.

The chain has TRBV2 and TRBJ1-6; no reliable D call. This CDR3 spans 14 amino acids. Trimming cost V 3 bases and J 10 bases, with 13 bases left between them. Germline-derived CDR1 and CDR2 are SNHLY and FYNNEI. In nucleotides, the CDR3 is TGTGCCAGCAGTGAGGGGAGCGGAGGATCACCCCTCCACTTT. Amino acid sequence: CASSEGSGGSPLHF.

The chain carries TRBV14 and TRBJ2-2, with 8 positions matching TRBD1. The V and J ends lost 8 bases and 0 bases, in that order; junction bases with no gene match: 2. The CDR3 is 14 residues long. Germline lookup yields CDR1 SGHDN and CDR2 FVKESK. CDR3 sequence: CASQGASNTGELFF. In nucleotides, the CDR3 is TGTGCCAGCCAGGGGGCATCGAACACCGGGGAGCTGTTTTTT.

This clone was seen a handful of times. The rearrangement links TRBV7-8 to TRBJ2-1; 7 bases are shared with TRBD1. V dropped 2 bases and J dropped 6; count of bases not matched to a gene: 7. Per germline, CDR1 SGHVS and CDR2 FQNEAQ. The CDR3 totals 15 residues. CDR3: CASSLPTGWVNEQFF. The CDR3 DNA reads TGTGCCAGCAGCTTACCGACAGGGTGGGTCAATGAGCAGTTCTTC.

This clone came up a few times. This chain connects TRBV30 to TRBJ1-1, with D possibly matching TRBD1 (6 bases). Trimming pared 2 bases from V and 1 base from J, leaving 11 bases between. Germline CDR1 is GTSNPN and CDR2 is SVGIG (reference sequence). CDR3 length: 14 residues. CDR3 nucleotides: TGTGCCTGGAGTAAGAGGACAGAGAACACTGAAGCTTTCTTT. Amino acids: CAWSKRTENTEAFF.

The CDR3 loop is CASSGTSGGLHTDTQYF. In DNA form, the CDR3 reads TGTGCCAGCAGTGGGACTAGCGGGGGGCTTCACACAGATACGCAGTATTTT. The V gene is TRBV2, the J gene TRBJ2-3; 14 bases agree with TRBD2. Germline V gene sequence: CDR1 SNHLY, CDR2 FYNNEI. With V trimmed by 4 bases and J by 2 bases, 5 bases remained unmatched. This CDR3 spans 17 amino acids. The variable domain in full, with the rest retrieved from reference TRBV2 and TRBJ2-3, is EPEVTQTPSHQVTQMGQEVILRCVPISNHLYFYWYRQILGQKVEFLVSFYNNEISEKSEIFDDQFSVERPDGSNFTLKIRSTKLEDSAMYFCASSGTSGGLHTDTQYFGPGTRLTVL.

The chain employs TRBV13 and TRBJ2-1; the match to TRBD2 covers 12 bases. Unmatched junction bases numbered 5, after V lost 5 bases and J lost 6 bases. CDR1 PRHDT and CDR2 FYEKMQ come from the germline V gene (reference sequence). CDR3 length: 15 amino acids. This chain's CDR3 is CASSLTSGSGNEQFF. In DNA form, the CDR3 reads TGTGCCAGCAGCCTGACTAGCGGGAGTGGCAATGAGCAGTTCTTC.

This clone was detected only a few times. The gene calls are TRBV11-1 and TRBJ2-1; 9 bases line up with TRBD2. Germline V CDR1 and CDR2: SGHAT, FQDESV (reference sequence). V lost 3 bases to trimming and J lost 3 bases; unmatched junction nucleotides: 3. The CDR3 length is 15 residues. The CDR3 DNA reads as TGTGCCAGCAGCTTCGAACTAGCGGGCTACAATGAGCAGTTCTTC. It translates to CASSFELAGYNEQFF.